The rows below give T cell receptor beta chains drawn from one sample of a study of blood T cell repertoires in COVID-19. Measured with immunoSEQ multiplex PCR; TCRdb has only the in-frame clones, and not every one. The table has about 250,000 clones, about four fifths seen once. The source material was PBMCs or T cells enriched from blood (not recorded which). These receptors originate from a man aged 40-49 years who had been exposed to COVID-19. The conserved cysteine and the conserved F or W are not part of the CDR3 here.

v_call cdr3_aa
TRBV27 ASSLSRLAFGTDTQY
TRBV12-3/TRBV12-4 ASSPLARGPAF
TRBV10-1 ASSRGGRAYNEQF
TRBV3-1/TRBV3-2 ASRSGGGLGGYT
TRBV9 ASSVVGGGGYT
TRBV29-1 SLNRVRQPQH
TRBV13 ASSLGPPTGRGNSPLH
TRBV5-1 ASSFEGVQNEQF
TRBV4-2 ASSQSGGPPQH
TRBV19 ASSGQGRRPGELF
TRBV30 AWSVLASTDTQY
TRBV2 ASSEATGEGYT
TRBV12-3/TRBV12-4 ASTPGWDTQY
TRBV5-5 ASSSDRVRQPQH
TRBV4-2 ASSQDVAGGSYNEQF
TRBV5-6 ASSLLRTGVTDTQY
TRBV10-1 ASSEIPGTQY
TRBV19 ASTPPDGFTEAF
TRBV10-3 AISAGDLNTEAF
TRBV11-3 ASSLGTPGLAAPTYEQY
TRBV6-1 ASSEQAYEQY
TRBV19 ASTLGAGGSYEQY
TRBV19 ASSIGGGPYNEQF
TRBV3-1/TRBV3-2 ASSQETGTTFPNSPLH
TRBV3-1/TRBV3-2 ASLLTSGRHNEQF